The rows below give T cell receptor beta chains drawn from one sample of a study of T cells expressing NK-cell markers. From the 5' RACE reads, TCRdb lists one entry per CDR3 protein and no DNA. This table holds roughly 350,000 distinct CDR3 sequences. Sequenced: blood T cells: a sorted CD56 or NKG2C T cell subset, CD4+ or CD8+ T cells, or bulk PBMC T cells (not recorded which). The receptors shown here come from a man aged 18 to 69 in good health. Both conserved end residues are part of each CDR3.

CDR3 protein	J gene	V gene
CASSPGDRAYEQYF	TRBJ2-7	TRBV5-1
CASSKERGVNNEQFF	TRBJ2-1	TRBV12-3/TRBV12-4
CASSLWGAERVKNIQYF	TRBJ2-4	TRBV7-2
CASHQEATNEKLFF	TRBJ1-4	TRBV2
CASSGTGPQPQHF	TRBJ1-5	TRBV7-3
CASSLGFRGRATDTQYF	TRBJ2-3	TRBV7-2
CASSLGQGITAHYNEQFF	TRBJ2-1	TRBV6-5
CASSSLEAGRRDTQYF	TRBJ2-3	TRBV5-6
CASSMGHISQDTQYF	TRBJ2-3	TRBV5-1
CASSRTSGTEAFF	TRBJ1-1	TRBV7-9
CASSTPGGSGTYEQYF	TRBJ2-7	TRBV6-5
CSARRPGQGETQYF	TRBJ2-5	TRBV20-1
CASSHRQRGSYEQYF	TRBJ2-7	TRBV3-1
CASSVGPGLNSPLHF	TRBJ1-6	TRBV9
CASSLALMGLAAPDTQYF	TRBJ2-3	TRBV5-5
CSAKSQFLGEQYF	TRBJ2-7	TRBV20-1
CASSPSLYRTGGTQYF	TRBJ2-5	TRBV12-3/TRBV12-4
CASSRGTGAQETQYF	TRBJ2-5	TRBV6-1
CASSPIVSGLNTEAFF	TRBJ1-1	TRBV18
CASSLVSGGRNTGELFF	TRBJ2-2	TRBV11-2
CASSLKGSYEQYF	TRBJ2-7	TRBV5-1
CASSIDAVSTDTQYF	TRBJ2-3	TRBV19
CASSEGTAREAAFF	TRBJ1-1	TRBV6-1
CASSLVPPRGYGYTF	TRBJ1-2	TRBV12-3/TRBV12-4
CASSVQVTDYEQYF	TRBJ2-7	TRBV6-1
CASRERGARTDTQYF	TRBJ2-3	TRBV28
CASSYTAGGSEQYF	TRBJ2-7	TRBV6-5